This TCR beta chain stems from a study of CD8+CD57+ T cells in acquired aplastic anemia. Study-wide background: Sorted CD4+ plus CD8+ cells gave DNA averaging roughly 3.5 ug.

Remarks on this clonotype: Its antigen is still unknown. Relative to the germline gene, one junction end is altered; a read error may explain this.

Findings and limits, study-wide: Sharing between patients and controls was observed for roughly 30 CD8+ CDR3 sequences.

The germline gives CDR1 SNHLY, CDR2 FYNNEI. The CDR3 runs 15 residues. The use of genomic DNA as template underpinned the TCR beta VDJ and CDR3 profiling. One entry per CDR3 protein, called by TCRdb with MiXCR from the reads. The sample has roughly 160,000 distinct CDR3 sequences, 55% to 70% seen once. Sequenced material: sorted CD4+, CD8+, or CD8+CD57+ T cells (not recorded which) from PBMCs. The origin of this receptor is a human donor in good health. The rearrangement joins TRBV2 to TRBJ1-4, with 9 bases that match TRBD1. Here the CDR3 reads CASKDRGATNENLFF. CDR3 DNA sequence: TGTGCCAGCAAGGACAGGGGAGCAACTAATGAAAACCTGTTTTTT.